These 18 T cell receptor beta chains were all obtained from the same sample, sequenced in a study of blood T cell repertoires in COVID-19. Assay used: immunoSEQ multiplex PCR; TCRdb lists only in-frame clones, some missing. The sample lists more than 65,000 clones; more than 60% were seen once. The sample comprised peripheral blood. These receptors originate from a woman between 50 and 59 years old with acute or convalescent COVID-19.

Written as DNA, the CDR3 is TGTGCCAGCAGCCTGGGACCAACGGAGGCATACAATGAGCAGTTCTTC. Protein: CASSLGPTEAYNEQFF. The V gene is TRBV5-4, the J gene TRBJ2-1; perhaps D is TRBD1 or TRBD2 (5 bases each). Trimming took off 4 bases at V and 4 bases at J, with 18 bases between the two ends. CDR3 size: 16 residues. CDR1 SGHNT and CDR2 YYREEE come from the germline V gene (reference sequence).

Only one count was recorded for this clone. The rearrangement uses TRBV12-3 or TRBV12-4 and TRBJ1-5, with a weak D call TRBD1 (6 bases). There are 13 residues in the CDR3. V was pared by 3 bases and J by 6 bases, with 9 bases between. CDR3: CASSLGAGQPQHF. In DNA form, the CDR3 reads TGTGCCAGCAGTTTGGGGGCGGGTCAGCCCCAGCATTTT.

This clone was detected only once. This rearrangement joins TRBV12-3 or TRBV12-4 to TRBJ1-6; TRBD1 might be the D (5 bases). V lost 2 bases and J lost 15, with 14 bases in between. The CDR3 spans 13 residues. The CDR3 DNA sequence: TGTGCCAGCAGTTTAACACAGGTCGACCTCCTCCACTTT. Translated, it gives CASSLTQVDLLHF.

J is TRBJ2-7 and V is TRBV7-9; D may be TRBD2 (7 bases). The V and J ends lost 1 base and 6 bases respectively, with 16 bases between them. The CDR3 extends over 15 amino acids. The germline CDR1 and CDR2 sequences are SEHNR and FQNEAQ (reference sequence). The CDR3 region has the DNA TGTGCCAGCAGCTTAGGCGGGGGCAGTAGTGGCGAGCAGTACTTC. Translation gives CASSLGGGSSGEQYF.

The V gene is TRBV2, the J gene TRBJ2-5, with 9 positions matching TRBD1. Germline V lookup: CDR1 SNHLY, CDR2 FYNNEI. Losses at the gene ends were 4 bases for V and 3 bases for J; bases not matched to a gene: 3. The CDR3 runs 14 residues. This CDR3 reads CASSVRTGEETQYF. CDR3 bases: TGTGCCAGCAGTGTCAGGACAGGGGAAGAGACCCAGTACTTC.

This sequence joins TRBV10-2 and TRBJ1-1; a possible D gene is TRBD1 (5 bases). Germline loops: CDR1 WSHSY, CDR2 SAAADI. V was clipped by 6 bases and J by 1 base, with 9 bases between them. This CDR3 contains 13 residues. CDR3 residues: CASSVQGNTEAFF. The DNA for the CDR3 is TGCGCCAGCAGCGTCCAGGGGAACACTGAAGCTTTCTTT.

The CDR3: CASSRKPGTGPGNTIYF. DNA of the CDR3: TGTGCCAGCAGCCGAAAACCCGGGACAGGCCCAGGAAACACCATATATTTT. The chain is built from TRBV3-1 (or the pseudogene TRBV3-2) and TRBJ1-3; 8 nucleotides agree with TRBD1. This CDR3 has 17 amino acids. J lost 4 bases, V lost 4 bases, and 12 bases had no gene match. The germline V gene encodes CDR1 LGHDT and CDR2 YNNKEL (reference sequence).

The chain is built from TRBV28 and TRBJ1-2, with a possible D match to TRBD1 (6 bases). CDR3 size: 13 residues. Per germline, CDR1 MDHEN and CDR2 SYDVKM. Trimming left V 2 bases short and J 10 bases short, with 14 bases between. In DNA form, the CDR3 reads TGTGCCAGCAGTTTAAATCAGGGGCGGATCTACACCTTC. Amino acid sequence: CASSLNQGRIYTF.

A few counts support this clone. V gene TRBV5-1 combines with J gene TRBJ1-1, with 7 bases that match TRBD1. Trimming took 3 bases from V and 1 from J; bases not matched to a gene: 3. The germline V gene has CDR1 SGHRS and CDR2 YFSETQ. This CDR3 contains 14 residues. The CDR3 loop is CASSWGTENTEAFF. DNA of the CDR3: TGCGCCAGCAGCTGGGGGACAGAGAACACTGAAGCTTTCTTT. Combining the CDR3 with reference TRBV5-1 and TRBJ1-1 gives the whole variable domain KAGVTQTPRYLIKTRGQQVTLSCSPISGHRSVSWYQQTPGQGLQFLFEYFSETQRNKGNFPGRFSGRQFSNSRSEMNVSTLELGDSALYLCASSWGTENTEAFFGQGTRLTVV.

This clone is a singleton in its sample. The rearrangement joins TRBV24-1 to TRBJ1-5, with 9 bases that match TRBD1. The CDR3 covers 14 residues. The J segment lost 5 bases and the V segment lost 9 bases, leaving 7 bases of the junction unmatched. From germline, CDR1 is KGHDR and CDR2 SFDVKD. The CDR3 protein is CATPKGQGYQPQHF. CDR3 sequence (DNA): TGTGCCACCCCCAAGGGACAGGGCTATCAGCCCCAGCATTTT.

This chain uses TRBV6-5 with TRBJ2-5, with 7 bases fitting TRBD2. In germline, CDR1 is MNHEY, CDR2 SVGAGI. The J segment lost 2 bases and the V segment lost 8 bases, leaving 8 bases of the junction unmatched. The CDR3 has 14 residues. In DNA, the CDR3 is TGTGCCAGCCTCAGGGACTACGAACAAGAGACCCAGTACTTC. Its translation: CASLRDYEQETQYF.

This sequence joins TRBV19 and TRBJ1-2; TRBD1 agrees at 9 bases. V shed 5 bases and J 3 bases; nucleotides not matched to a gene: 7. The CDR3 totals 15 residues. Germline lookup yields CDR1 LNHDA and CDR2 SQIVND (reference sequence). The CDR3 protein is CASSSNRGQDYGYTF. The CDR3 DNA is TGTGCCAGTAGTTCCAACAGGGGGCAAGACTATGGCTACACCTTC.

The chain links TRBV11-2 to TRBJ2-1; 10 bases agree with TRBD1. CDR1 SGHAT and CDR2 FQNNGV come from the germline V gene. V was pared by 4 bases and J by 2 bases, with 8 bases of the junction left unmatched. The CDR3 consists of 17 residues. Written as DNA, the CDR3 is TGTGCCAGCAGCTCCGGACAGGGGGTCGGGGCCTACAATGAGCAGTTCTTC. This sequence encodes CASSSGQGVGAYNEQFF.

The CDR3, as DNA: TGTGCCAGCAGTCCTAGGACAGGTCGGAACACTGAAGCTTTCTTT. Protein product: CASSPRTGRNTEAFF. The rearrangement uses TRBV28 and TRBJ1-1; 7 nucleotides agree with TRBD1. The CDR3 has 15 amino acids. Germline values: CDR1 MDHEN, CDR2 SYDVKM. The V and J ends lost 5 bases and 1 base, in that order; junction bases with no gene match: 7.

The rearrangement joins TRBV21-1 to TRBJ2-7; the DNA was not compared with TRBD1, the D call given in the table. TRBV21-1 is a documented pseudogene. The CDR3 has 18 amino acids. CDR3 residues: CASSKPGTGTYFLYEQYF. DNA of the CDR3: TGTGCCAGCAGCAAACCAGGGACAGGGACTTACTTCCTCTACGAGCAGTACTTC.

The chain combines TRBV20-1 with TRBJ2-3; 7 bases map to TRBD2. V gave up 3 bases and J gave up 6 bases; unmatched junction bases: 6. In germline, CDR1 is DFQATT, CDR2 SNEGSKA (reference sequence). This CDR3 comprises 13 residues. This CDR3 reads CSASAGVSDTQYF. The CDR3 DNA reads as TGCAGTGCTAGTGCGGGGGTGTCGGATACGCAGTATTTT.

The chain has TRBV3-1 (or the pseudogene TRBV3-2) and TRBJ1-4, with D tentatively TRBD1 (6 bases). V lost 5 bases to trimming and J lost 8 bases, with 12 bases between them. The CDR3 extends over 13 amino acids. CDR1 is LGHDT, CDR2 YNNKEL, per germline (reference sequence). The CDR3 DNA reads as TGTGCCAGCAGCTGGGGGCGCACGGAAAAACTGTTTTTT. This codes for CASSWGRTEKLFF.

Only a few counts were recorded for this clone. The rearrangement links TRBV11-2 to TRBJ1-1; D not resolved. The CDR3 spans 16 residues. V was cut by 5 bases and J by 3 bases, with 19 bases left in between. The germline gives CDR1 SGHAT, CDR2 FQNNGV. CDR3 sequence reads: CASSPTPISLDTEAFF. Written as DNA, the CDR3 is TGTGCCAGCAGCCCGACTCCCATAAGCCTGGACACTGAAGCTTTCTTT.